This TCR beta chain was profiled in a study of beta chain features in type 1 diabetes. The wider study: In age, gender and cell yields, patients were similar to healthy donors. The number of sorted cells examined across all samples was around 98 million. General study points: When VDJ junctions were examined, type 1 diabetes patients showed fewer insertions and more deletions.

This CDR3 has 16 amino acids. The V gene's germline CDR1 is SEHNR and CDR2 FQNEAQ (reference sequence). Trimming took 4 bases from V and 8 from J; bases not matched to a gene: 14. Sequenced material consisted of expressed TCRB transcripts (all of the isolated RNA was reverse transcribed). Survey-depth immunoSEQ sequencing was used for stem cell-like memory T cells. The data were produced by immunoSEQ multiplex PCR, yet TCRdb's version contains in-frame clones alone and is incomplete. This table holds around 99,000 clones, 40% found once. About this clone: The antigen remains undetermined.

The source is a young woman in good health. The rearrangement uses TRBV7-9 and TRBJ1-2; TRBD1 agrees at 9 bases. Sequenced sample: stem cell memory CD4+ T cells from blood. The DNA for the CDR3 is TGTGCCAGCAGCTGGGGGTTGACCGGGACAGGGCGAGGCTACACCTTC. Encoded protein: CASSWGLTGTGRGYTF.